This record concerns one T cell receptor (beta chain) sequence. Libraries were prepared by immunoSEQ multiplex PCR; TCRdb keeps only in-frame clonotypes and omits some of them. The data show approximately 290,000 clones, with around nine tenths seen just once and around 0.84% held by the top ten. These data originate in a study of blood T cell repertoires in COVID-19. The CDR3 spans 12 residues. V was pared by 2 bases and J by 4 bases, with 6 bases between. CDR1 GTSNPN and CDR2 SVGIG come from the germline V gene (reference sequence). The specimen sequenced was peripheral blood. The origin of this receptor is a man younger than 45 with acute or convalescent COVID-19. This chain joins TRBV30 and TRBJ1-3; possible D gene TRBD1, 5 bases. The CDR3, as DNA: TGTGCCTGGAGTACAGGAGGAAACACCATATATTTT. Translating it yields CAWSTGGNTIYF.